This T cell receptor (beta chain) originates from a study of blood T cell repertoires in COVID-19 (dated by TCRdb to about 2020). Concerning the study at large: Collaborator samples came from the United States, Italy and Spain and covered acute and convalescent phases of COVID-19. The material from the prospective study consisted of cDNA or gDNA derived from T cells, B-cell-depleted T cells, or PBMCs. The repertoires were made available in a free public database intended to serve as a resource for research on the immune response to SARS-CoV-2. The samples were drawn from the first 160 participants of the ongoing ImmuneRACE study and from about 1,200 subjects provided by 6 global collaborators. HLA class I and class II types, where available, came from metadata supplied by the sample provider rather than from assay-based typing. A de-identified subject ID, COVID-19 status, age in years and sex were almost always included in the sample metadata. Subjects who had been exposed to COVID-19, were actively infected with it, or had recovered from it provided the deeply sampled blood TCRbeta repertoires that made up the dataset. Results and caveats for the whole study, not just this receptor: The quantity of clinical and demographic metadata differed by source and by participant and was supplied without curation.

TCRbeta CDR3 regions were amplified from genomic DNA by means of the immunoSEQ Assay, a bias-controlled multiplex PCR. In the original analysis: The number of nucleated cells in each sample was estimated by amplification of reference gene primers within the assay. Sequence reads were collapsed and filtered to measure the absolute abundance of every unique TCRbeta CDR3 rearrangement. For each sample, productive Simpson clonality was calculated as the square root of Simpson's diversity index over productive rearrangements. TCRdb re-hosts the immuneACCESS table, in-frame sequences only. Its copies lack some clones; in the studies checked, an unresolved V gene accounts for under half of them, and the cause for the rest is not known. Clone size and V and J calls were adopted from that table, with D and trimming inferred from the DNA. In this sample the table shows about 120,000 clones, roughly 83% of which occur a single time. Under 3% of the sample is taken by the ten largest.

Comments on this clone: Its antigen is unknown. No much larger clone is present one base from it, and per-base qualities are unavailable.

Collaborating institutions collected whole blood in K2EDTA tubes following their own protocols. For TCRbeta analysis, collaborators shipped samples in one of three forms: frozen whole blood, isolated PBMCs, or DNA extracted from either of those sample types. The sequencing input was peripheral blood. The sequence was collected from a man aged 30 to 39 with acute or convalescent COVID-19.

The CDR3 reads CAWSVMAGSSYEQYF. DNA sequence: TGTGCCTGGAGTGTAATGGCGGGGAGCTCCTACGAGCAGTACTTC. The chain employs TRBV30 and TRBJ2-7; the best D guess is TRBD2, with 6 bases matching. The junction shows trimming of 0 bases on V and 0 bases on J, plus 12 bases between the germline ends. From cysteine to phenylalanine, the CDR3 is 15 amino acids long. Kept here is only the CDR3 DNA, which spans 45 bases and is read in frame from base 1. The germline V gene encodes CDR1 GTSNPN and CDR2 SVGIG (reference sequence).